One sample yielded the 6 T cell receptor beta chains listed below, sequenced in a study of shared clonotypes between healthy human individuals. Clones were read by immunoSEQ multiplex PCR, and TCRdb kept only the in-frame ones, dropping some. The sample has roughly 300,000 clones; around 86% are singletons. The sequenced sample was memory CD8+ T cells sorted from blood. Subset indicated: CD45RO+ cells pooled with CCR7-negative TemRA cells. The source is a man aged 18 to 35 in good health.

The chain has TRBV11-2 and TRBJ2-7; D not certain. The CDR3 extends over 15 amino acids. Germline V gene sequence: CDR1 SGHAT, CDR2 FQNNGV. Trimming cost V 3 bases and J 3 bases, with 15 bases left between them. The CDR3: CASSFLKGPGYEQYF. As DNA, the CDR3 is TGTGCCAGCAGCTTCTTAAAAGGCCCAGGCTACGAGCAGTACTTC.

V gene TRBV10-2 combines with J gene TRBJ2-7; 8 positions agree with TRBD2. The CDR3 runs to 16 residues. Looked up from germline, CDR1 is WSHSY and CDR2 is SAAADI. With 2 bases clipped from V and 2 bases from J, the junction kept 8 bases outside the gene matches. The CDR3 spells CASSEARTSYTYEQYF. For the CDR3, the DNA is TGCGCCAGCAGTGAGGCACGGACTAGCTACACCTACGAGCAGTACTTC.

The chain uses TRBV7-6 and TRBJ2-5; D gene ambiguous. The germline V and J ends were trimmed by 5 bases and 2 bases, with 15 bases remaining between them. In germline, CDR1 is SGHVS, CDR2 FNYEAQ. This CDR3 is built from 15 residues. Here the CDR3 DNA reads TGTGCCAGCAGCCCACCCCTGGGGAAGCAAGAGACCCAGTACTTC. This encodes CASSPPLGKQETQYF.

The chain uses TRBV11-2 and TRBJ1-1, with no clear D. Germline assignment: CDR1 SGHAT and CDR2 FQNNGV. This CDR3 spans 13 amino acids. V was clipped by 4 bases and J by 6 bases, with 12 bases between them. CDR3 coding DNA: TGTGCCAGCAGCTCCACCATTCGCTCTGAAGCTTTCTTT. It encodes CASSSTIRSEAFF.

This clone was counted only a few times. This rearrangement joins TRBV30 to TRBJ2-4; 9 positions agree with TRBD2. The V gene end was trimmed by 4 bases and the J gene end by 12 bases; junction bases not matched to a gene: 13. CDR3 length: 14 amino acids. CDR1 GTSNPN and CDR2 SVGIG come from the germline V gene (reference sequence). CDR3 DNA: TGTGCCTGGACGGGCAGCGGGAGGAGGGAGGATCAGTACTTC. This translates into CAWTGSGRREDQYF. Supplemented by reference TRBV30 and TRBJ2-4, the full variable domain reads SQTIHQWPATLVQPVGSPLSLECTVEGTSNPNLYWYRQAAGRGLQLLFYSVGIGQISSEVPQNLSASRPQDRQFILSSKKLLLSDSGFYLCAWTGSGRREDQYFGAGTRLSVL.

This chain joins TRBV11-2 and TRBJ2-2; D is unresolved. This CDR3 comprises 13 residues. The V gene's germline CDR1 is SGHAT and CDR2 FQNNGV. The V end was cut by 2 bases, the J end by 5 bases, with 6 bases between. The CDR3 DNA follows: TGTGCCAGCAGCTTAAGCCTAACCGGGGAGCTGTTTTTT. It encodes CASSLSLTGELFF.